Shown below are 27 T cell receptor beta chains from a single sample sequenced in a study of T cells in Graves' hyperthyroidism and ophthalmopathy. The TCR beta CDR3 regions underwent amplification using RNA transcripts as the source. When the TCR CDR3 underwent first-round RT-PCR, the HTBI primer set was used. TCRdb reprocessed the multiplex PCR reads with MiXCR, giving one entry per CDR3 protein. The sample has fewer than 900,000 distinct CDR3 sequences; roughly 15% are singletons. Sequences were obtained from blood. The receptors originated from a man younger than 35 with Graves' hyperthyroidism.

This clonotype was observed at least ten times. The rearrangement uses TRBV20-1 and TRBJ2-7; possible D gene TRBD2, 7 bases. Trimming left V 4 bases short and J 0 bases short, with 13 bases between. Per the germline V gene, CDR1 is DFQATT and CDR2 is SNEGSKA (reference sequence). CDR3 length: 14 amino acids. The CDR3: CSAKGGGSSYEQYF. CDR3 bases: TGCAGTGCTAAGGGGGGGGGTTCCTCCTACGAGCAGTACTTC.

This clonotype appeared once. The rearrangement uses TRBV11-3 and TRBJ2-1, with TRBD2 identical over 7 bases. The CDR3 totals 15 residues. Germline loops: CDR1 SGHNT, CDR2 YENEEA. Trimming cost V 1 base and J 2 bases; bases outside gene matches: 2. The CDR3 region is CASSLVTSAYNEQFF. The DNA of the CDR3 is TGTGCCAGCAGCTTAGTCACTAGCGCCTACAATGAGCAGTTCTTC.

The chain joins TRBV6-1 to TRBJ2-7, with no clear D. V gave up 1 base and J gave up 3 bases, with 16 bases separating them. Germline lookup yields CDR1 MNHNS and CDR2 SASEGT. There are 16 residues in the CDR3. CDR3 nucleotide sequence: TGTGCCAGCAGTGAAGAACTGGCAGGTTTCTTCTACGAGCAGTACTTC. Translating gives CASSEELAGFFYEQYF.

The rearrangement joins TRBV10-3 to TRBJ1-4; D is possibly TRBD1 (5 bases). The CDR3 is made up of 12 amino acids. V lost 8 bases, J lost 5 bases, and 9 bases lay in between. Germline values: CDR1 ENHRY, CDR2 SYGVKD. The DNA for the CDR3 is TGTGCCATCCGAGGACAAAATGAAAAACTGTTTTTT. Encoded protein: CAIRGQNEKLFF.

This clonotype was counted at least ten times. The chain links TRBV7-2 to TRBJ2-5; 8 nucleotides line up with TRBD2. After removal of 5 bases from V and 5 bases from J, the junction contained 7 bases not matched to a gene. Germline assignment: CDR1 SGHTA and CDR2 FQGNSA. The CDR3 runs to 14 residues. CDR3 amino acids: CASSPGGTKETQYF. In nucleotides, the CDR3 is TGTGCCAGCAGCCCGGGGGGGACGAAGGAGACCCAGTACTTC. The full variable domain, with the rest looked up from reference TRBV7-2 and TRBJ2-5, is GAGVSQSPSNKVTEKGKDVELRCDPISGHTALYWYRQSLGQGLEFLIYFQGNSAPDKSGLPSDRFSAERTGGSVSTLTIQRTQQEDSAVYLCASSPGGTKETQYFGPGTRLLVL.

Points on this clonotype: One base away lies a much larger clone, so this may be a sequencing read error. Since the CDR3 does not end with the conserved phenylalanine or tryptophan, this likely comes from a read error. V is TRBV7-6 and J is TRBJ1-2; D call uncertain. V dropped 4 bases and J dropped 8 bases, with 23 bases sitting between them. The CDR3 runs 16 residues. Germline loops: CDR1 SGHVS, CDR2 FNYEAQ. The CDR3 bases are TGTGCCAGCAGCTCTCACTACCCGGACTTAACCGGCGGCTACACCCTC. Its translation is CASSSHYPDLTGGYTL.

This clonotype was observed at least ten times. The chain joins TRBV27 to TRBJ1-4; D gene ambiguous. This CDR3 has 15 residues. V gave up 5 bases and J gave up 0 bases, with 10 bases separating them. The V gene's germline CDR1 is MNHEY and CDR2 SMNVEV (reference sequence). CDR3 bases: TGTGCCAGCAGTCGGACCGACGCAACTAATGAAAAACTGTTTTTT. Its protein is CASSRTDATNEKLFF. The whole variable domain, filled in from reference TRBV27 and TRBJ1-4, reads EAQVTQNPRYLITVTGKKLTVTCSQNMNHEYMSWYRQDPGLGLRQIYYSMNVEVTDKGDVPEGYKVSRKEKRNFPLILESPSPNQTSLYFCASSRTDATNEKLFFGSGTQLSVL.

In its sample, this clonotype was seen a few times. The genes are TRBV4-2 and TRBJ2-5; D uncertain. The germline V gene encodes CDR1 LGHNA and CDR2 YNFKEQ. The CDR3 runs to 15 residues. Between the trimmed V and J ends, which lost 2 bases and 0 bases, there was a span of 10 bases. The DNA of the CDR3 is TGTGCCAGCAGCCAACAGGAGCTGTACCAAGAGACCCAGTACTTC. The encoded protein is CASSQQELYQETQYF.

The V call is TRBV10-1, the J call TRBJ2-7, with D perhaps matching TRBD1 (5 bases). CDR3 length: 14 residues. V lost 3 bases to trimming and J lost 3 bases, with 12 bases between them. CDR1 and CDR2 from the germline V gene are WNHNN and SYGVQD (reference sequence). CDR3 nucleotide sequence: TGCGCCAGCAGTGAAGGTCCAGGGATCTACGAGCAGTACTTC. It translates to CASSEGPGIYEQYF.

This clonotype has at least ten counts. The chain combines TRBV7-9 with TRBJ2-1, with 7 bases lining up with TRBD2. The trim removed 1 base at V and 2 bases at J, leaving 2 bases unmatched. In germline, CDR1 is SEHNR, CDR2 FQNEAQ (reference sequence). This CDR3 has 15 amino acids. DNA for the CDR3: TGTGCCAGCAGCTTAGACGGGGGGACCTACAATGAGCAGTTCTTC. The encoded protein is CASSLDGGTYNEQFF. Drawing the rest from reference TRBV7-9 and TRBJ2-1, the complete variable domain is DTGVSQNPRHKITKRGQNVTFRCDPISEHNRLYWYRQTLGQGPEFLTYFQNEAQLEKSRLLSDRFSAERPKGSFSTLEIQRTEQGDSAMYLCASSLDGGTYNEQFFGPGTRLTVL.

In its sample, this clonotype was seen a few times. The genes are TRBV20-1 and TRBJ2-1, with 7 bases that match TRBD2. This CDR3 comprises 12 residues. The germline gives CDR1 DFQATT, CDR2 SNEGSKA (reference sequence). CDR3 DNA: TGCAGCGTTAGCGGGCACTACAATGAGCAGTTCTTC. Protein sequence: CSVSGHYNEQFF.

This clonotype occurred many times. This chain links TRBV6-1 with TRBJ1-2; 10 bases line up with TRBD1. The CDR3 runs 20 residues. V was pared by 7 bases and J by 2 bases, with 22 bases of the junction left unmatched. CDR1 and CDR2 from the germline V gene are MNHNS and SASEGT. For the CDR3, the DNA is TGTGCCAGCACCCCATCCCCCATCCGGGACAGGGGAAAACCCAACTATGGCTACACCTTC. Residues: CASTPSPIRDRGKPNYGYTF.

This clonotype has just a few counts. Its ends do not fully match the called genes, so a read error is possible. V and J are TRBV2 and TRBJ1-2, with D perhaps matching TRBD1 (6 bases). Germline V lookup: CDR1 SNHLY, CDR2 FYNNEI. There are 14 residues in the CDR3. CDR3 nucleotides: TGTGCCAACAGTGAAGCAAGGGGGTGGGATGGCTACACCTTC. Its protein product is CANSEARGWDGYTF.

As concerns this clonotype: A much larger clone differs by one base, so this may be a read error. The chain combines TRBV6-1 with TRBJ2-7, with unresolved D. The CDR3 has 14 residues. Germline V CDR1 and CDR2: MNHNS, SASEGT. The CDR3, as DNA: TGTGTCAGCACCCAGGTCCTGACCCCCTACGAGCAGTACTTC. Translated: CVSTQVLTPYEQYF.

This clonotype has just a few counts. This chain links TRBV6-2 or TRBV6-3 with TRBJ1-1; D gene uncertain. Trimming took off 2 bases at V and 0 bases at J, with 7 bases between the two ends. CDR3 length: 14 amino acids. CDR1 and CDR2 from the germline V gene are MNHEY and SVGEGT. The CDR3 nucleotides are TGTGCCAGCAGTTACGTACCGCTGAACACTGAAGCTTTCTTT. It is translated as CASSYVPLNTEAFF.

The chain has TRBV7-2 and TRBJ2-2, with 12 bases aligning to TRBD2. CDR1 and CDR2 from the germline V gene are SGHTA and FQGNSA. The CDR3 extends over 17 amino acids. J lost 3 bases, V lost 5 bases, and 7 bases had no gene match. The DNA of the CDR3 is TGTGCCAGCAGCCCCCGACTAGCGGGAGTTGACACCGGGGAGCTGTTTTTT. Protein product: CASSPRLAGVDTGELFF.

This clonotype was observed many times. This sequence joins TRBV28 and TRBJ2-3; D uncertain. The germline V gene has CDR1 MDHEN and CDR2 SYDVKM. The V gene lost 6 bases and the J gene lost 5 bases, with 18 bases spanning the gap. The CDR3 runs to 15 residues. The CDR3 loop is CASSIPRSSGDTQYF. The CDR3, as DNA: TGTGCCAGCAGCATCCCCCGTTCTTCGGGAGATACGCAGTATTTT.

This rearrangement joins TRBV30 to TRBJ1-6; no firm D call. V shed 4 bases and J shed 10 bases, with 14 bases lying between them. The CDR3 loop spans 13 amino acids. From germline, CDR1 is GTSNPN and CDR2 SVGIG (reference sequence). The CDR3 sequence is CAWIGQVHSPLHF. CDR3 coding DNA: TGTGCCTGGATCGGGCAGGTTCACTCACCCCTCCACTTT.

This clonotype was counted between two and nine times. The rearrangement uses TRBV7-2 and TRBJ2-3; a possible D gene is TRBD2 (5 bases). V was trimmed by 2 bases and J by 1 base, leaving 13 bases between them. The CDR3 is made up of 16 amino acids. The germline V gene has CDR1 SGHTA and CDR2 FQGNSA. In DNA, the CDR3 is TGTGCCAGCAGCTTAAGCCTAGCCGGGGGCACAGATACGCAGTATTTT. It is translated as CASSLSLAGGTDTQYF.

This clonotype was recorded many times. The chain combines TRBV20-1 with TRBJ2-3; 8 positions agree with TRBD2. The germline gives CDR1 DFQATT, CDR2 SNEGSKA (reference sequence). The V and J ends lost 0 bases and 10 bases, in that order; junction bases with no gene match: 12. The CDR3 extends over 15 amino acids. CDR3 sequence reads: CSARDKRELKSAQYF. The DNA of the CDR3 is TGCAGTGCTAGAGATAAGCGGGAGTTAAAATCGGCGCAGTATTTT.

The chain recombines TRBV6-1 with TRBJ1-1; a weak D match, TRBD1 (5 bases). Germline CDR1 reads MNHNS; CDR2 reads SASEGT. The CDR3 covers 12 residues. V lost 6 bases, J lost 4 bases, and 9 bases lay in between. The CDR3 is CASRGEGTEAFF. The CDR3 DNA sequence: TGTGCCAGCAGGGGGGAGGGCACTGAAGCTTTCTTT.

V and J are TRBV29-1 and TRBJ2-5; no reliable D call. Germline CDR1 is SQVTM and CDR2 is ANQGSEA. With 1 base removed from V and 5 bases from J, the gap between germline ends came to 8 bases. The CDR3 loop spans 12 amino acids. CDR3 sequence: CSVEGQWETQYF. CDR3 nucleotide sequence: TGCAGCGTTGAAGGGCAATGGGAGACCCAGTACTTC. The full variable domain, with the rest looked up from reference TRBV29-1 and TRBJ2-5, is SAVISQKPSRDICQRGTSLTIQCQVDSQVTMMFWYRQQPGQSLTLIATANQGSEATYESGFVIDKFPISRPNLTFSTLTVSNMSPEDSSIYLCSVEGQWETQYFGPGTRLLVL.

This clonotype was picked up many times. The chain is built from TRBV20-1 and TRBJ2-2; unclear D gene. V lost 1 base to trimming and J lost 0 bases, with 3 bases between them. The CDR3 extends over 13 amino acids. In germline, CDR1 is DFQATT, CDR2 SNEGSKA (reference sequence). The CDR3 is CSARGTNTGELFF. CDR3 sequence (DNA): TGCAGTGCTAGAGGAACGAACACCGGGGAGCTGTTTTTT.

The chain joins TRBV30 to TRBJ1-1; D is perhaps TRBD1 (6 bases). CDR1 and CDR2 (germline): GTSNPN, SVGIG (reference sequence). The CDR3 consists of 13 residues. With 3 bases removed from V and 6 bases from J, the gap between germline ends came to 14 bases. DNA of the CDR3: TGTGCCTGGAGGCCCACTACAGGGTCTGAAGCTTTCTTT. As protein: CAWRPTTGSEAFF.

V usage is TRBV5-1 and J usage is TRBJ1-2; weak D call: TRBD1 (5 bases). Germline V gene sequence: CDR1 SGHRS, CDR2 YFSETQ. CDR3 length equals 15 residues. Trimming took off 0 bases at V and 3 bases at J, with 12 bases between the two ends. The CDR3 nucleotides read TGCGCCAGCAGCTTGGGGCAGGGATTTTACTATGGCTACACCTTC. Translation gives CASSLGQGFYYGYTF.

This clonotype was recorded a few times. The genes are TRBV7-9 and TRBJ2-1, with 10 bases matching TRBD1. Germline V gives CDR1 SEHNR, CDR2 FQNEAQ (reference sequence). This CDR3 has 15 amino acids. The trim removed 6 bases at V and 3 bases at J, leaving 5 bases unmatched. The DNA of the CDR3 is TGTGCCAGCAGACACCGGGACAGGGGCTACAATGAGCAGTTCTTC. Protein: CASRHRDRGYNEQFF. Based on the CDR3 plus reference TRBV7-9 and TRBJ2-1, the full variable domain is DTGVSQNPRHKITKRGQNVTFRCDPISEHNRLYWYRQTLGQGPEFLTYFQNEAQLEKSRLLSDRFSAERPKGSFSTLEIQRTEQGDSAMYLCASRHRDRGYNEQFFGPGTRLTVL.

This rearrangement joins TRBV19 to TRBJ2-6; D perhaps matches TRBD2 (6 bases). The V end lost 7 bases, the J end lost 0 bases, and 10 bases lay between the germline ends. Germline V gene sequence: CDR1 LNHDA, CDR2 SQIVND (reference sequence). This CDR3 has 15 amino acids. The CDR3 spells CASTIGGSGANVLTF. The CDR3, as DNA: TGTGCCAGTACCATCGGGGGCTCTGGGGCCAACGTCCTGACTTTC. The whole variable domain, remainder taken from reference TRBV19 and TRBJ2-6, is DGGITQSPKYLFRKEGQNVTLSCEQNLNHDAMYWYRQDPGQGLRLIYYSQIVNDFQKGDIAEGYSVSREKKESFPLTVTSAQKNPTAFYLCASTIGGSGANVLTFGAGSRLTVL.